A selection of T cell receptor beta chains follows, all from one sample in a study of blood T cell repertoires in COVID-19. The table came from immunoSEQ multiplex PCR; TCRdb's copy has only in-frame clones and leaves some out. The sample includes roughly 150,000 clones, 80% to 90% of them seen just once. Sequencing was performed on peripheral blood. Receptor source: a woman in her 40s with acute or convalescent COVID-19. Both conserved end residues are part of each CDR3. Each record gives: CDR3 length, J gene, D gene, V gene, clone size, CDR3 DNA, CDR3 protein. The D gene is left open where the match is weak. Some rows mark clone size as missing; the rest say once, few, many or name a class of expanded clone.

>13|TRBJ2-7|TRBD1|TRBV7-2|NA
TGTGCCAGCAGCTCGAACAGGGGGGACGAGCAGTACTTC
CASSSNRGDEQYF
>19|TRBJ1-6|TRBD1|TRBV9|NA
TGTGCCAGCAGCGTCTCGGGGGCGATCTCGGGACAGGGATATTCACCCCTCCACTTT
CASSVSGAISGQGYSPLHF
>15|TRBJ2-3|NA|TRBV7-2|NA
TGTGCCAGCAGCTTAATGAACGGGTTCACAGATACGCAGTATTTT
CASSLMNGFTDTQYF
>12|TRBJ2-7|NA|TRBV2|NA
TGTGCCAGCAGTGACCTCTACTACGAGCAGTACTTC
CASSDLYYEQYF
>17|TRBJ2-1|TRBD2|TRBV7-6|NA
TGTGCCAGCAGCCGACTAGCGGGAGGGGGGTCCTACAATGAGCAGTTCTTC
CASSRLAGGGSYNEQFF
>16|TRBJ1-6|NA|TRBV11-2|NA
TGTGCCAGCAGCCCGAAAACAGGGAGCCTCTATTCACCCCTCCACTTT
CASSPKTGSLYSPLHF
>15|TRBJ1-5|NA|TRBV3-1/TRBV3-2|NA
TGTGCCAGCAGCCAGGGCAGGGGAAGCAATCAGCCCCAGCATTTT
CASSQGRGSNQPQHF
>13|TRBJ1-6|NA|TRBV12-3/TRBV12-4|NA
TGTGCCAGCAGAACAACAGGAAATTCACCCCTCCACTTT
CASRTTGNSPLHF
>16|TRBJ2-6|NA|TRBV27|NA
TGTGCCAGCAGCCTCTCGCGCGGTTCTGGGGCCAACGTCCTGACTTTC
CASSLSRGSGANVLTF
>15|TRBJ1-3|NA|TRBV19|NA
TGTGCCAGTAGTTTTCAGGCGAGCTCTGGAAACACCATATATTTT
CASSFQASSGNTIYF
>16|TRBJ2-7|TRBD2|TRBV11-3|NA
TGTGCCAGCAGCTCCTACACTAGCGGGAGGGCGAGGGAGCAGTACTTC
CASSSYTSGRAREQYF
>15|TRBJ1-5|TRBD1|TRBV19|NA
TGTGCCAGTAGTAGAGGACAGGCCTTGTTTCAGCCCCAGCATTTT
CASSRGQALFQPQHF
>15|TRBJ2-7|TRBD1|TRBV5-4|NA
TGTGCCAGCAGCTTGCCTCTGGACAGGGGCTACGAGCAGTACTTC
CASSLPLDRGYEQYF
>12|TRBJ2-7|TRBD1|TRBV6-5|NA
TGTGCCAGCAGCTGGGACAGGGAGAGGCAGTACTTC
CASSWDRERQYF
>14|TRBJ1-4|TRBD1|TRBV6-6|NA
TGTGCCAGCAGTGGGACAGGGGGCCGTGAAAAACTGTTTTTT
CASSGTGGREKLFF
>16|TRBJ2-1|TRBD2|TRBV27|NA
TGTGCCAGCAGTCCGGATCTTAGCGGGGGGTTTAATGAGCAGTTCTTC
CASSPDLSGGFNEQFF
>19|TRBJ2-1|TRBD1|TRBV6-2/TRBV6-3|once
TGTGCCAGCAGTTACCCCACAGCCGGGGACAGGAGTCTTTACAATGAGCAGTTCTTC
CASSYPTAGDRSLYNEQFF
>14|TRBJ2-3|NA|TRBV18|NA
TGTGCCAGCTCACCATCGACGGAGGGGGATACGCAGTATTTT
CASSPSTEGDTQYF
>15|TRBJ2-4|NA|TRBV28|NA
TGTGCCAGCAGTTTCCCCGCCAGGGCCAAAAACATTCAGTACTTC
CASSFPARAKNIQYF
>15|TRBJ1-5|NA|TRBV15|once
TGTGCCACCAGCAGAGACAGTCGCCATCGTTCGCCCCAGCATTTT
CATSRDSRHRSPQHF
>14|TRBJ2-2|NA|TRBV9|NA
TGTGCCAGCAGCGTGGCAACCAACACCGGGGAGCTGTTTTTT
CASSVATNTGELFF
>14|TRBJ2-7|NA|TRBV19|NA
TGTGCCAGTAGTATAAGCGGCCAAGCCTACGAGCAGTACTTC
CASSISGQAYEQYF
>13|TRBJ1-2|NA|TRBV25-1|NA
TGTGCCAGCAGTACTCGCGTTATGTGGGGCTACACCTTC
CASSTRVMWGYTF
>15|TRBJ1-6|TRBD1|TRBV9|NA
TGTGCCAGCAGCTCCCGGACAGGGGGTCAATCACCCCTCCACTTT
CASSSRTGGQSPLHF
>11|TRBJ2-1|NA|TRBV29-1|NA
TGCAGCGTTGCCAGGGCCTATGAGCAGTTCTTC
CSVARAYEQFF
>14|TRBJ2-1|TRBD2|TRBV30|once
TGTGCCGGACAAACGACTAGCGGGGGTGATGAGCAGTTCTTC
CAGQTTSGGDEQFF
>15|TRBJ2-5|TRBD1|TRBV5-1|NA
TGCGCCAGCAGCTTTAGGACAGGGGGCGAAGAGACCCAGTACTTC
CASSFRTGGEETQYF
>16|TRBJ2-2|TRBD1|TRBV6-1|once
TGTGCCAGCAGTGCTCAGGGGGCAGCGAACACCGGGGAGCTGTTTTTT
CASSAQGAANTGELFF
>15|TRBJ2-7|TRBD2|TRBV28|NA
TGTGCCAGTATGGCGGCTAGCGGGGGTCTCTACGAGCAGTACTTC
CASMAASGGLYEQYF
>16|TRBJ2-1|NA|TRBV4-1|NA
TGCGCCAGCAGCCAGGCAACAGGAGCCGGTGGCAATGAGCAGTTCTTC
CASSQATGAGGNEQFF
>15|TRBJ2-5|TRBD2|TRBV19|NA
TGTGCCAGTAGTAGGCGGGAGGGGCGACAAGAGACCCAGTACTTC
CASSRREGRQETQYF
>13|TRBJ1-4|NA|TRBV4-1|NA
TGCGCCAGCACCACATTTGGAGATGAAAAACTGTTTTTT
CASTTFGDEKLFF
>15|TRBJ2-3|NA|TRBV5-8|NA
TGTGCCAGCAGCTTTATTAAGCTCCCCACAGATACGCAGTATTTT
CASSFIKLPTDTQYF
>15|TRBJ2-3|TRBD2|TRBV5-1|NA
TGCGCCAGCAGCTTGGGGACTAGCGGCACAGATACGCAGTATTTT
CASSLGTSGTDTQYF
>16|TRBJ2-7|NA|TRBV11-2|NA
TGTGCCAGCAGCTTAGATTCTAGTTCGCTGTCCTACGAGCAGTACTTC
CASSLDSSSLSYEQYF
>13|TRBJ1-1|NA|TRBV13|NA
TGTGCCAGCAGCCCCTCCCGGGGCACTGAAGCTTTCTTT
CASSPSRGTEAFF
>12|TRBJ2-7|NA|TRBV5-6|few
TGTGCCAGCAGCTTGGCCCAATACGAGCAGTACTTC
CASSLAQYEQYF
>15|TRBJ1-2|TRBD1|TRBV6-5|NA
TGTGCCAGCAGTTACTCGGCGACAGGGGGCTATGGCTACACCTTC
CASSYSATGGYGYTF
>16|TRBJ2-2|TRBD1|TRBV2|NA
TGTGCCAGCAGCGTCCGGGACAGGGGGCGCGTCGGGGAGCTGTTTTTT
CASSVRDRGRVGELFF
>15|TRBJ1-1|TRBD1|TRBV4-1|NA
TGCGCCAGCAGCCTCCCGGACAGGCCGAACACTGAAGCTTTCTTT
CASSLPDRPNTEAFF
>15|TRBJ1-6|TRBD1|TRBV28|NA
TGTGCCAGCAGTTCGGGGGACAGGGGGCACTCACCCCTCCACTTT
CASSSGDRGHSPLHF
>10|TRBJ2-5|TRBD2|TRBV10-1|NA
TGCGCCAGCAGCAGCGGGAGGCAGTACTTC
CASSSGRQYF
>14|TRBJ1-5|NA|TRBV6-6|NA
TGTGCCAGCAGTTTATTTTTCCCAGATCAGCCCCAGCATTTT
CASSLFFPDQPQHF
>17|TRBJ1-1|NA|TRBV28|NA
TGTGCCAGCAGGTTACTTCCTTCTAGCGTGATGAACACTGAAGCTTTCTTT
CASRLLPSSVMNTEAFF
>15|TRBJ1-1|NA|TRBV5-4|NA
TGTGCCAGCAGCTTGTCGAGTGCCAGGAGGACTGAAGCTTTCTTT
CASSLSSARRTEAFF
>14|TRBJ2-7|NA|TRBV2|NA
TGTGCCAGCAGTGAACGACTGAGAACAGGCGGGCAGTACTTC
CASSERLRTGGQYF